Listed here are 13 T cell receptor beta chains from one sample, sequenced in a study of blood T cell repertoires in COVID-19. Clones were sequenced by immunoSEQ multiplex PCR, and TCRdb holds only the in-frame ones, with some missing. The table has around 190,000 clones, 75% to 85% seen once. The sample consisted of peripheral blood. The receptors originated from a middle-aged woman with COVID-19, enrolled during active disease.

The chain links TRBV4-1 to TRBJ2-5; 11 nucleotides line up with TRBD2. The CDR3 runs 17 residues. J lost 2 bases, V lost 7 bases, and 12 bases had no gene match. Germline CDR1 reads MGHRA; CDR2 reads YSYEKL. CDR3 nucleotide sequence: TGCGCCAGCACCATACAGACTAGCGGGATCACTCAAGAGACCCAGTACTTC. Translation gives CASTIQTSGITQETQYF.

This chain joins TRBV2 and TRBJ2-4; 9 bases are a match to TRBD1. Per the germline V gene, CDR1 is SNHLY and CDR2 is FYNNEI. The trim removed 2 bases at V and 6 bases at J, leaving 5 bases unmatched. This CDR3 region has 15 residues. The CDR3 reads CASSENGQGINIQYF. In DNA, the CDR3 is TGTGCCAGCAGTGAAAATGGACAGGGGATAAACATTCAGTACTTC.

This sequence joins TRBV11-2 and TRBJ1-1; D unclear. From germline, CDR1 is SGHAT and CDR2 FQNNGV. The length of the CDR3 is 14 residues. Between the trimmed V and J ends, which lost 0 bases and 1 base, there was a span of 6 bases. The CDR3 loop is CASSLDGGNTEAFF. In DNA, the CDR3 is TGTGCCAGCAGCTTAGACGGCGGGAACACTGAAGCTTTCTTT.

In its sample, this clone was seen a few times. V and J are TRBV6-5 and TRBJ1-6; D may be TRBD1 (6 bases). Looked up from germline, CDR1 is MNHEY and CDR2 is SVGAGI. V lost 0 bases to trimming and J lost 6 bases, with 12 bases between them. CDR3 length: 16 residues. In DNA, the CDR3 is TGTGCCAGCAGTTACTCGACGGGACAAACTAATTCACCCCTCCACTTT. This sequence encodes CASSYSTGQTNSPLHF.

The chain links TRBV30 to TRBJ1-4, with D possibly matching TRBD1 (6 bases). CDR1 is GTSNPN and CDR2 is SVGIG in the germline V gene (reference sequence). With 3 bases removed from V and 4 bases from J, the gap between germline ends came to 12 bases. The CDR3 covers 14 residues. CDR3 amino acids: CAWRQGFGNEKLFF. The CDR3 DNA is TGTGCCTGGAGACAGGGATTTGGTAATGAAAAACTGTTTTTT.

This clone was detected once. The CDR3 here is CSVEDRFGQGAHGYTF. The CDR3 DNA reads TGCAGCGTTGAAGATCGATTCGGACAGGGGGCGCATGGCTACACCTTC. V gene TRBV29-1 combines with J gene TRBJ1-2, with 11 bases identical to TRBD1. J was trimmed by 6 bases and V by 0 bases; bases with no gene match: 9. Germline V gene sequence: CDR1 SQVTM, CDR2 ANQGSEA. This CDR3 spans 16 amino acids. Combining the CDR3 with reference TRBV29-1 and TRBJ1-2 gives the whole variable domain SAVISQKPSRDICQRGTSLTIQCQVDSQVTMMFWYRQQPGQSLTLIATANQGSEATYESGFVIDKFPISRPNLTFSTLTVSNMSPEDSSIYLCSVEDRFGQGAHGYTFGSGTRLTVV.

The chain has TRBV7-9 and TRBJ1-4; D is ambiguous. Trimming took off 4 bases at V and 7 bases at J, with 10 bases between the two ends. Per germline, CDR1 SEHNR and CDR2 FQNEAQ (reference sequence). This CDR3 is 13 amino acids long. Here the CDR3 reads CASSSDLGEKLFF. DNA for the CDR3: TGTGCCAGCAGCTCAGACTTGGGTGAAAAACTGTTTTTT.

The chain links TRBV9 to TRBJ2-5; D may be TRBD1 (6 bases). In germline, CDR1 is SGDLS, CDR2 YYNGEE. The V gene lost 0 bases and the J gene lost 5 bases, with 8 bases spanning the gap. The CDR3 is made up of 13 amino acids. The CDR3 reads CASSVDRAETQYF. CDR3 nucleotide sequence: TGTGCCAGCAGCGTAGACAGGGCTGAGACCCAGTACTTC.

The J gene is TRBJ2-4, the V gene TRBV27; 7 bases fit TRBD1. Germline CDR1 MNHEY, CDR2 SMNVEV (reference sequence). V gave up 5 bases and J gave up 0 bases; unmatched junction bases: 7. This CDR3 spans 16 amino acids. CDR3 loop: CASSRPGTVAKNIQYF. The DNA of the CDR3 is TGTGCCAGCAGTAGGCCCGGGACAGTAGCCAAAAACATTCAGTACTTC.

This clone was counted between two and nine times. This chain connects TRBV28 to TRBJ2-1, with 8 bases identical to TRBD2. The V gene's germline CDR1 is MDHEN and CDR2 SYDVKM. V lost 4 bases, J lost 8 bases, and 10 bases stayed unmatched. CDR3 length: 15 residues. CDR3 DNA sequence: TGTGCCAGCAGTTCCCGACTAGCGCGAGACGATGAGCAGTTCTTC. Translating it yields CASSSRLARDDEQFF.

This sequence joins TRBV2 and TRBJ2-3; no clear D gene. Germline V gives CDR1 SNHLY, CDR2 FYNNEI. This CDR3 spans 14 amino acids. The V end lost 4 bases, the J end lost 8 bases, and 16 bases lay between the germline ends. The CDR3 DNA reads as TGTGCCAGCAGTGGTCTGGGCTCTTCAGGTACGCAGTATTTT. As protein: CASSGLGSSGTQYF.

This clone appeared a few times. The genes are TRBV6-5 and TRBJ1-1; D is uncertain. This CDR3 region has 15 residues. The V gene's germline CDR1 is MNHEY and CDR2 SVGAGI. The V end lost 6 bases, the J end lost 3 bases, and 17 bases lay between the germline ends. Here the CDR3 reads CASRGRRQAYTEAFF. In nucleotides, the CDR3 is TGTGCCAGCAGAGGTCGCAGGCAGGCCTACACTGAAGCTTTCTTT.

In its sample, this clone was seen once. J is TRBJ1-3 and V is TRBV6-5; D gene unclear. The V and J ends lost 6 bases and 4 bases respectively, with 4 bases between them. Germline V gene sequence: CDR1 MNHEY, CDR2 SVGAGI. This CDR3 region has 11 residues. The CDR3 here is CASSLGNTIYF. The CDR3 DNA reads as TGTGCCAGCAGCCTCGGAAACACCATATATTTT.